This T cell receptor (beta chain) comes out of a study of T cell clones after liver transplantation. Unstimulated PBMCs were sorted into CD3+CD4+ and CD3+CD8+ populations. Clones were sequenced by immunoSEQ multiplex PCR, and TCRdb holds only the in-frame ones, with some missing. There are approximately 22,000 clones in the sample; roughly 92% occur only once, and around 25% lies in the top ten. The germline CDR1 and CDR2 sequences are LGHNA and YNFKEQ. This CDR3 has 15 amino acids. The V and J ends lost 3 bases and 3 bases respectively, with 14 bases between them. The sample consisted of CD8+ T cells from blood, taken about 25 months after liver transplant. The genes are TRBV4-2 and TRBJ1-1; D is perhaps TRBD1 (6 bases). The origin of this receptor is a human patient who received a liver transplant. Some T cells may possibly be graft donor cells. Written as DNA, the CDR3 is TGTGCCAGCAGCCAGCACACAGGGTTCGACACTGAAGCTTTCTTT. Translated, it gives CASSQHTGFDTEAFF.